Below, 20 T cell receptor beta chains from the same sample are listed, as sequenced in a study of T cell responses to AZD1222 COVID-19 vaccine (dated by TCRdb to about 2021). The library was produced with the immunoSEQ multiplex PCR assay. TCRdb mirrors the immuneACCESS table, restricted to in-frame sequences. Some clones are absent from its copies; in checked studies, under half trace to an unresolved V gene, and the reason for the others is unknown. The sample table lists some 150,000 clones, roughly 90% of them with a count of one. The leading ten clones occupy 4.3% of the sample. What the time point label conveys for this sample: about 28 days (+/-7) after the second vaccine dose. Material: peripheral blood, obtained 28 days after the second AZD1222 dose. These receptors were taken from an adult who received the AZD1222 COVID-19 vaccine.

V and J are TRBV6-6 and TRBJ1-6; TRBD1 matches at 7 bases. Germline lookup yields CDR1 MNHNY and CDR2 SVGAGI (reference sequence). The CDR3 totals 16 residues. The V and J ends lost 6 bases and 4 bases, in that order; junction bases with no gene match: 9. CDR3 DNA sequence: TGTGCCAGCAGCCTACAGGGGACCACGTATAATTCACCCCTCCACTTT. Translation gives CASSLQGTTYNSPLHF.

The rearrangement uses TRBV9 and TRBJ2-1; D may correspond to TRBD1 or TRBD2 (5 bases each). With 4 bases removed from V and 0 bases from J, the gap between germline ends came to 14 bases. This CDR3 contains 16 residues. Per germline, CDR1 SGDLS and CDR2 YYNGEE. CDR3 in amino acids: CASSTRPRGSYNEQFF. Here the CDR3 DNA reads TGTGCCAGCAGCACCCGACCGAGGGGCTCCTACAATGAGCAGTTCTTC.

J is TRBJ2-7 and V is TRBV5-1; TRBD2 matches at 7 bases. The CDR3 has 15 amino acids. Trimming removed 4 bases from V and 1 base from J; junction bases left unmatched: 8. Germline CDR1 is SGHRS and CDR2 is YFSETQ. The CDR3 region has the DNA TGCGCCAGCAGCGCTAGCGGAGGCGGGTCCTACGAGCAGTACTTC. Translating gives CASSASGGGSYEQYF.

This sequence joins TRBV4-3 and TRBJ2-4, with D perhaps given as TRBD1 or TRBD2 (5 bases each). The CDR3 consists of 17 residues. Trimming removed 2 bases from V and 7 bases from J, with 21 bases in between. Germline V gives CDR1 LGHNA, CDR2 YSLEER. The CDR3 nucleotides read TGCGCCAGCAGCCAAACCTCCACCGGGACCCCGCAGAACATTCAGTACTTC. Residues: CASSQTSTGTPQNIQYF.

V and J are TRBV12-3 or TRBV12-4 and TRBJ1-1, with 8 bases lining up with TRBD1. This CDR3 region has 13 residues. With 6 bases clipped from V and 11 bases from J, the junction kept 11 bases outside the gene matches. This CDR3 reads CASSPWGQVFAFF. As DNA, the CDR3 is TGTGCCAGCAGCCCCTGGGGACAGGTGTTTGCTTTCTTT.

The chain recombines TRBV30 with TRBJ2-3; 9 bases line up with TRBD2. CDR3 size: 15 residues. The V and J ends lost 2 bases and 8 bases, in that order; junction bases with no gene match: 11. Germline CDR1 GTSNPN, CDR2 SVGIG (reference sequence). CDR3 protein: CAWSRSGLAGSTQYF. CDR3 bases: TGTGCCTGGAGTCGATCGGGACTAGCCGGGAGTACGCAGTATTTT.

The chain is built from TRBV4-2 and TRBJ1-2, with D perhaps matching TRBD1 (6 bases). Germline CDR1 LGHNA, CDR2 YNFKEQ. The CDR3 extends over 15 amino acids. V was clipped by 0 bases and J by 2 bases, with 10 bases between them. The CDR3 nucleotides read TGTGCCAGCAGCCAAGATCTTGGACAGAACTATGGCTACACCTTC. Translating it yields CASSQDLGQNYGYTF.

The rearrangement uses TRBV10-3 and TRBJ1-2; D might be TRBD1 (6 bases). V dropped 10 bases and J dropped 7 bases, with 22 bases sitting between them. Germline loops: CDR1 ENHRY, CDR2 SYGVKD. This CDR3 has 14 residues. CDR3 bases: TGTGCCACCTTACAGACAGGATTCGGTCGTGGCTACACCTTC. It specifies CATLQTGFGRGYTF.

This sequence joins TRBV6-5 and TRBJ1-2, with 8 bases that match TRBD1. The germline V gene encodes CDR1 MNHEY and CDR2 SVGAGI. V lost 6 bases to trimming and J lost 0 bases; unmatched junction nucleotides: 6. This CDR3 is 15 amino acids long. Here the CDR3 reads CASSQNRGANYGYTF. CDR3 in DNA: TGTGCCAGCAGCCAAAACAGGGGGGCTAACTATGGCTACACCTTC.

The chain combines TRBV11-2 with TRBJ2-3; no clear D gene. The CDR3 is 12 residues long. The V and J ends lost 3 bases and 4 bases respectively, with 5 bases between them. Germline V gene data show CDR1 as SGHAT and CDR2 as FQNNGV. CDR3 nucleotide sequence: TGTGCCAGCAGCTTCGAGGCAGATACGCAGTATTTT. It codes for CASSFEADTQYF.

The chain combines TRBV6-5 with TRBJ2-7; 9 bases line up with TRBD1. V shed 2 bases and J 3 bases; nucleotides not matched to a gene: 2. The CDR3 has 14 residues. The germline CDR1 and CDR2 sequences are MNHEY and SVGAGI. For the CDR3, the DNA is TGTGCCAGCAGTTACAGGACAGGGGTCTACGAGCAGTACTTC. Amino acids: CASSYRTGVYEQYF.

In DNA, the CDR3 is TGTGCCAGCAGCCCCGGGACTCTCCAAGAGACCCAGTACTTC. Translating it yields CASSPGTLQETQYF. The V gene is TRBV7-3, the J gene TRBJ2-5; tentatively, D is TRBD2 (6 bases). The CDR3 extends over 14 amino acids. Germline lookup yields CDR1 SGHTA and CDR2 FQGTGA. The V end was cut by 5 bases, the J end by 1 base, with 11 bases between.

This clone appeared once. The chain links TRBV25-1 to TRBJ2-7; 7 positions match TRBD1. The CDR3 has 13 residues. The germline V gene has CDR1 MGHDK and CDR2 SYGVNS. Germline trimming cut 8 bases from V and 2 bases from J; bases unmatched to any gene: 6. The CDR3 is CASGDRRTYEQYF. The CDR3, as DNA: TGTGCCAGCGGGGACAGACGGACCTACGAGCAGTACTTC.

The genes are TRBV7-3 and TRBJ1-5, with D tentatively TRBD1 (6 bases). The CDR3 has 14 residues. Trimming removed 5 bases at V and 4 bases at J, with 12 bases between. From germline, CDR1 is SGHTA and CDR2 FQGTGA. DNA for the CDR3: TGTGCCAGCAGCCTCGAGGGGGGGAATCAGCCCCAGCATTTT. Translated, it gives CASSLEGGNQPQHF.

The chain employs TRBV24-1 and TRBJ1-6; D remains unclear. The CDR3 loop spans 11 amino acids. From germline, CDR1 is KGHDR and CDR2 SFDVKD. The germline V and J ends were trimmed by 6 bases and 16 bases, with 12 bases remaining between them. CDR3 amino acids: CATSYRAVLHF. The DNA for the CDR3 is TGTGCCACCAGTTACCGGGCCGTACTCCACTTT.

The chain recombines TRBV19 with TRBJ1-5; maybe TRBD1 (5 bases). Trimming removed 7 bases from V and 5 bases from J, with 15 bases in between. This CDR3 is built from 14 residues. Per the germline V gene, CDR1 is LNHDA and CDR2 is SQIVND (reference sequence). The CDR3: CASTIGGDYQPQHF. The CDR3 DNA reads as TGTGCCAGTACGATTGGTGGGGACTATCAGCCCCAGCATTTT.

The chain joins TRBV12-5 to TRBJ2-1; 9 bases align to TRBD1. CDR1 LGHNT and CDR2 FRNRAP come from the germline V gene. Losses at the gene ends were 6 bases for V and 7 bases for J; bases not matched to a gene: 4. The CDR3 runs 13 residues. The CDR3 region has the DNA TGTGCTAGTGGCCGGGACAGGGCTAATGAGCAGTTCTTC. Protein: CASGRDRANEQFF.

The gene calls are TRBV10-3 and TRBJ2-5; TRBD1 might be the D (5 bases). Germline V CDR1 and CDR2: ENHRY, SYGVKD. There are 15 residues in the CDR3. V lost 3 bases, J lost 2 bases, and 13 bases lay in between. The CDR3 loop reads CAISDPTVYQETQYF. CDR3 nucleotides: TGTGCCATCAGTGACCCGACAGTATATCAAGAGACCCAGTACTTC.

The genes are TRBV19 and TRBJ1-2; no firm D call. Germline assignment: CDR1 LNHDA and CDR2 SQIVND (reference sequence). This CDR3 contains 14 residues. V lost 6 bases and J 2 bases, leaving 13 bases between the germline ends. In DNA form, the CDR3 reads TGTGCCAGTAGGACAATAGGAGAAAACTATGGCTACACCTTC. Protein product: CASRTIGENYGYTF.

This sequence joins TRBV12-3 or TRBV12-4 and TRBJ2-5; no clear D gene. The V end was cut by 3 bases, the J end by 5 bases, with 4 bases between. The length of the CDR3 is 11 residues. The CDR3 loop reads CASSLMETQYF. The DNA for the CDR3 is TGTGCCAGCAGTTTGATGGAGACCCAGTACTTC.